The TCR beta chain described here comes from a study of blood T cell repertoires in COVID-19. Whole-study context: Sites across the United States, Italy and Spain contributed samples from acute and convalescent COVID-19. T cells, B-cell-depleted T cells, or PBMCs supplied cDNA or gDNA.

How the authors handled the data: Amplification with reference gene primers provided the estimates of nucleated cell counts. Generated by immunoSEQ multiplex PCR, the TCRdb table keeps only in-frame clones and is missing some. From that table come the V and J calls and clone size; the DNA was used to work out D and trimming. The data hold 90,000 to 130,000 clones, with 88% observed a single time. Trimming took off 6 bases at V and 1 base at J, with 6 bases between the two ends. The CDR3 loop spans 12 amino acids. Germline V lookup: CDR1 MGHDK, CDR2 SYGVNS. Sequences were obtained from peripheral blood. The origin of this receptor is a human donor in a cohort sampled during active COVID-19. The rearrangement links TRBV25-1 to TRBJ1-2; D is unclear. Here the CDR3 DNA reads TGTGCCAGCAGACGAGATAACTATGGCTACACCTTC. Protein sequence: CASRRDNYGYTF.